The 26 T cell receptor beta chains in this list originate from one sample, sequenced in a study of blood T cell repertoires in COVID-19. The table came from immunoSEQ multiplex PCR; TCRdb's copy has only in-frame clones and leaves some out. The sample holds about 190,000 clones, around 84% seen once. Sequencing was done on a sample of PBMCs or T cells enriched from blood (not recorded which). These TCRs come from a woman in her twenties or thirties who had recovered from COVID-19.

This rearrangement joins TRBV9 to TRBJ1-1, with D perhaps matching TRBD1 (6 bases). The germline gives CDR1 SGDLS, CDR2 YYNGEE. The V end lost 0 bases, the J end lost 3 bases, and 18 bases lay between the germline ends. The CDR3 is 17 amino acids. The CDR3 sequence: CASSVGAGEPLDTEAFF. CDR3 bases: TGTGCCAGCAGCGTAGGAGCAGGGGAGCCTTTGGACACTGAAGCTTTCTTT.

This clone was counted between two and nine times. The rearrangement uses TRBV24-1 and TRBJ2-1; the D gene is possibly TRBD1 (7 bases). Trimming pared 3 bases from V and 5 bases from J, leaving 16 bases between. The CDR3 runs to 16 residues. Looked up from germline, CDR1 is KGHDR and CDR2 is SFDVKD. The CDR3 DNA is TGTGCCACCAGTGATCAGGGGGGACAGTTTCACAATGAGCAGTTCTTC. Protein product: CATSDQGGQFHNEQFF.

The CDR3 sequence is CASTQRAGGSEQYF. The CDR3, as DNA: TGTGCCAGTACCCAGAGGGCGGGAGGCTCTGAGCAGTACTTC. The chain joins TRBV19 to TRBJ2-7, with 8 bases lining up with TRBD2. Trimming took 7 bases from V and 7 from J; bases not matched to a gene: 12. The CDR3 loop spans 14 amino acids. Germline V gene sequence: CDR1 LNHDA, CDR2 SQIVND (reference sequence).

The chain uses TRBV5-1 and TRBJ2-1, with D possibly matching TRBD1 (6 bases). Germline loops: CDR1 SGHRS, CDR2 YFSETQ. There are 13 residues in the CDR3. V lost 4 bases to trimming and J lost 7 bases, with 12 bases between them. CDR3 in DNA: TGCGCCAGCAGCATTCAACAGGGAAATGAGCAGTTCTTC. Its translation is CASSIQQGNEQFF.

CDR3 in DNA: TGTGCCAGTAGTCCGCGGAGGGGAGGCTACACCTTC. Its protein product is CASSPRRGGYTF. The chain has TRBV19 and TRBJ1-2, with D possibly being TRBD1 (5 bases). V was trimmed by 5 bases and J by 8 bases, leaving 12 bases between them. Germline assignment: CDR1 LNHDA and CDR2 SQIVND (reference sequence). There are 12 residues in the CDR3. Based on the CDR3 plus reference TRBV19 and TRBJ1-2, the full variable domain is DGGITQSPKYLFRKEGQNVTLSCEQNLNHDAMYWYRQDPGQGLRLIYYSQIVNDFQKGDIAEGYSVSREKKESFPLTVTSAQKNPTAFYLCASSPRRGGYTFGSGTRLTVV.

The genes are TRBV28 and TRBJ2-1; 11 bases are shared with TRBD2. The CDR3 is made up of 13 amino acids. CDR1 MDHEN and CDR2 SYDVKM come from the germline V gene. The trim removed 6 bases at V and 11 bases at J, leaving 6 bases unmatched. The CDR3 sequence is CASRPTSGGKQFF. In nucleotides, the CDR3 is TGTGCCAGCAGGCCTACTAGCGGGGGAAAGCAGTTCTTC.

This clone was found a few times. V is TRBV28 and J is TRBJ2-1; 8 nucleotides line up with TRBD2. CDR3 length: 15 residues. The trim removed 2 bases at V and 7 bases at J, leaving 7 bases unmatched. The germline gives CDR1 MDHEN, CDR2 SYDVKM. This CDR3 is CASSLDGGARNEQFF. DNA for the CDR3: TGTGCCAGCAGTTTAGACGGGGGGGCCAGAAATGAGCAGTTCTTC.

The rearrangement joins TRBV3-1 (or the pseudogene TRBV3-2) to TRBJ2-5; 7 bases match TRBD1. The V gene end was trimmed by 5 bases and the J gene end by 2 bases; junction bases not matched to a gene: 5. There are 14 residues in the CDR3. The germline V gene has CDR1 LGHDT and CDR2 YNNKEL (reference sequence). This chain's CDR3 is CASSDGRGQETQYF. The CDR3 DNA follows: TGTGCCAGCAGCGACGGCAGGGGGCAAGAGACCCAGTACTTC.

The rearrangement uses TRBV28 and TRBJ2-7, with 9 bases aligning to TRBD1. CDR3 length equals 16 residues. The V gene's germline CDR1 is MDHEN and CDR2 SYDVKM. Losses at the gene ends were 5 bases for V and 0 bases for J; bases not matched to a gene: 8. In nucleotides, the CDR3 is TGTGCCAGCAGTAACAGGACAGGGGCAAGCTCCTACGAGCAGTACGTC. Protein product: CASSNRTGASSYEQYV.

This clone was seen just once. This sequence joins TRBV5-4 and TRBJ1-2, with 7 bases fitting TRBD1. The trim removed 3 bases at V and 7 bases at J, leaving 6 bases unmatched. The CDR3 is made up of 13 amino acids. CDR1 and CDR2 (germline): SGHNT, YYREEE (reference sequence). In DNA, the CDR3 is TGTGCCAGCAGCTCTACGACAGGGACTGGCTACACCTTC. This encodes CASSSTTGTGYTF.

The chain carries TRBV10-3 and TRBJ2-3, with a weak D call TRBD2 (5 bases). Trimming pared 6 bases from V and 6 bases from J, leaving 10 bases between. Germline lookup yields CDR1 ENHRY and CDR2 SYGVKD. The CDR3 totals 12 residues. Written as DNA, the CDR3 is TGTGCCATCAGCGTACTAGAGGATACGCAGTATTTT. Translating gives CAISVLEDTQYF.

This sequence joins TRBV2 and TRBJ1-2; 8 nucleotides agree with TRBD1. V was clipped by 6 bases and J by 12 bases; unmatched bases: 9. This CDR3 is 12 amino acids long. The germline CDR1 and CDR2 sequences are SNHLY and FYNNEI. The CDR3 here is CASREDRAVDTF. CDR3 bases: TGTGCCAGCAGGGAGGACAGGGCAGTTGACACCTTC.

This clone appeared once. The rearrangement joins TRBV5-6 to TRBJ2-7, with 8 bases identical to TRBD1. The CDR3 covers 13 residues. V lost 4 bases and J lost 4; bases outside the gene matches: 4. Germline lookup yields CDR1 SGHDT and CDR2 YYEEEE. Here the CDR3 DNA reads TGTGCCAGCAGCGTGGGGACAGGATACGAGCAGTACGTC. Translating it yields CASSVGTGYEQYV.

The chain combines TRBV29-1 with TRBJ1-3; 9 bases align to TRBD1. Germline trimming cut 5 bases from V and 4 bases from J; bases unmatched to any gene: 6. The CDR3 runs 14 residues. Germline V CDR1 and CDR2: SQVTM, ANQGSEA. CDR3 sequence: CSVTGQGKGNTIYF. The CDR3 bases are TGCAGCGTTACGGGACAGGGTAAAGGAAACACCATATATTTT.

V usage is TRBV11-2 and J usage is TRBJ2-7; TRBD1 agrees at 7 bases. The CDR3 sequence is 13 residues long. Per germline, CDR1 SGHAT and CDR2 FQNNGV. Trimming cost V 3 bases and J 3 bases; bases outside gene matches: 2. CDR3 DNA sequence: TGTGCCAGCAGCTTTTACAGGGGCTACGAGCAGTACGTC. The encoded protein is CASSFYRGYEQYV.

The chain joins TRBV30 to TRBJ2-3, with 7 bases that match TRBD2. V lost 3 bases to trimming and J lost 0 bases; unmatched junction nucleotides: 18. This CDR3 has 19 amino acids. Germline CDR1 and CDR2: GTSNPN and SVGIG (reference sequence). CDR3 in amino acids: CAWSPRATVSGASTDTQYF. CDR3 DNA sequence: TGTGCCTGGAGCCCCCGGGCGACGGTGAGCGGGGCTAGCACAGATACGCAGTATTTT.

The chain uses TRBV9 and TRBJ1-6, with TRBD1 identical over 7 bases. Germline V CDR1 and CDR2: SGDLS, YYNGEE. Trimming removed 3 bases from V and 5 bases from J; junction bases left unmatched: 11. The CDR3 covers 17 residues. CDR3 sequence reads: CASSGPRQGGNNSPLHF. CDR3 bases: TGTGCCAGCAGCGGGCCTCGACAGGGAGGAAATAATTCACCCCTCCACTTT. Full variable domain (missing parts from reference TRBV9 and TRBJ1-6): DSGVTQTPKHLITATGQRVTLRCSPRSGDLSVYWYQQSLDQGLQFLIQYYNGEERAKGNILERFSAQQFPDLHSELNLSSLELGDSALYFCASSGPRQGGNNSPLHFGNGTRLTVT.

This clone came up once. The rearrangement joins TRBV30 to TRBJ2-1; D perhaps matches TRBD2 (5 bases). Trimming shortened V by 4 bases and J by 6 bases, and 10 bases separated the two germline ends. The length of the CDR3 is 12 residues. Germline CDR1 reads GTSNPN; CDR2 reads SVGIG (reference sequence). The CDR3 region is CAWTTSFNEQFF. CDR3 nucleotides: TGTGCCTGGACCACTAGTTTCAATGAGCAGTTCTTC.

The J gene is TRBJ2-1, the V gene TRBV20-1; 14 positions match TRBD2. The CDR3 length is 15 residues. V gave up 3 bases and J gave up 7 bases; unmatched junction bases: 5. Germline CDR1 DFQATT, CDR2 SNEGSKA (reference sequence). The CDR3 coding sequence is TGCAGTGCTAGTTCCGGGACTAGCGGGAGAAATGAGCAGTTCTTC. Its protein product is CSASSGTSGRNEQFF.

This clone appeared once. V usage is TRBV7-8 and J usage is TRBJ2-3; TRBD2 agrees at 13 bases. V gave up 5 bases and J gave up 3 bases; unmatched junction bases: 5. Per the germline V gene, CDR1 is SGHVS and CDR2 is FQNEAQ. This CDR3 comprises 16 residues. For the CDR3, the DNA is TGTGCCAGCAGCCACGGGACTAGCGGGGTGACAGATACGCAGTATTTT. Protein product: CASSHGTSGVTDTQYF. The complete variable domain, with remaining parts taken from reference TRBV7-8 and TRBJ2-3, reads GAGVSQSPRYKVAKRGQDVALRCDPISGHVSLFWYQQALGQGPEFLTYFQNEAQLDKSGLPSDRFFAERPEGSVSTLKIQRTQQEDSAVYLCASSHGTSGVTDTQYFGPGTRLTVL.

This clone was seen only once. The CDR3 loop reads CASSDRSSSGNTIYF. The CDR3 nucleotides read TGTGCCAGCAGCGACAGATCCAGCTCTGGAAACACCATATATTTT. V usage is TRBV6-5 and J usage is TRBJ1-3; D may be TRBD1 (5 bases). Trimming pared 6 bases from V and 0 bases from J, leaving 12 bases between. The germline V gene has CDR1 MNHEY and CDR2 SVGAGI. CDR3 length: 15 residues.

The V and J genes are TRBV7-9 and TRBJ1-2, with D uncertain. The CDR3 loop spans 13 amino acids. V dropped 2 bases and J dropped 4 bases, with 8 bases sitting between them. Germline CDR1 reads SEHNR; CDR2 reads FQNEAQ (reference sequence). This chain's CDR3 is CASSLSEGYGYTF. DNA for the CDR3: TGTGCCAGCAGCTTAAGTGAGGGCTATGGCTACACCTTC.

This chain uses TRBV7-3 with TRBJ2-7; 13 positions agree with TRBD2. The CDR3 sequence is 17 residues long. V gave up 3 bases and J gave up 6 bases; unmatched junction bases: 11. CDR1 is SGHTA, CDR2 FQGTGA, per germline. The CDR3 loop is CASSFRTSGRSLGEQYF. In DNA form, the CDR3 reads TGTGCCAGCAGCTTTCGGACTAGCGGGAGATCCCTGGGCGAGCAGTACTTC.

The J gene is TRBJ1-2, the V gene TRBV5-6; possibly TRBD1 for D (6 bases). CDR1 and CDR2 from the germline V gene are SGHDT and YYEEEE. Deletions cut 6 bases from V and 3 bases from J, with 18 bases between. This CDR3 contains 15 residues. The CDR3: CASTSPGAGYYGYTF. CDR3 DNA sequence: TGTGCCAGCACCTCCCCAGGGGCCGGGTACTATGGCTACACCTTC.

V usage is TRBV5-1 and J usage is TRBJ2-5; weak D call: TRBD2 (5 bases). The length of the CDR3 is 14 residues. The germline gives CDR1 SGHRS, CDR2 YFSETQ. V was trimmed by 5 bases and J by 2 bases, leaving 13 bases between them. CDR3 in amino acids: CASRGVVPQETQYF. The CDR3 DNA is TGCGCCAGCAGGGGAGTGGTCCCTCAAGAGACCCAGTACTTC.

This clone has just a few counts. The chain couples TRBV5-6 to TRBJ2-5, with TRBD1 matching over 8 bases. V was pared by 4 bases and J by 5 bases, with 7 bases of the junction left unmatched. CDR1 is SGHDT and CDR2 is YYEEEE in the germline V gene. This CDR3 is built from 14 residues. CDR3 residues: CASSLRTGMETQYF. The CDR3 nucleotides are TGTGCCAGCAGCCTCCGGACAGGGATGGAGACCCAGTACTTC. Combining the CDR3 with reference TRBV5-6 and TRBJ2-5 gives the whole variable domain DAGVTQSPTHLIKTRGQQVTLRCSPKSGHDTVSWYQQALGQGPQFIFQYYEEEERQRGNFPDRFSGHQFPNYSSELNVNALLLGDSALYLCASSLRTGMETQYFGPGTRLLVL.